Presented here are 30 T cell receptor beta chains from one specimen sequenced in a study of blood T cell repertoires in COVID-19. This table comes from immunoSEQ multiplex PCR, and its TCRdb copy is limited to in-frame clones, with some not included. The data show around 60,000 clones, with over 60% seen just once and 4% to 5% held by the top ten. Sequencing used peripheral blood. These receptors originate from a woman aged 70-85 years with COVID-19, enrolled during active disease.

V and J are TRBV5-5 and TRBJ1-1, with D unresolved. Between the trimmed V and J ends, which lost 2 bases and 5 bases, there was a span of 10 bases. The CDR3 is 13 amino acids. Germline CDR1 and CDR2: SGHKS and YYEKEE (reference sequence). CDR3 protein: CASSFGGGTEAFF. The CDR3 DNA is TGTGCCAGCAGCTTCGGCGGCGGGACTGAAGCTTTCTTT.

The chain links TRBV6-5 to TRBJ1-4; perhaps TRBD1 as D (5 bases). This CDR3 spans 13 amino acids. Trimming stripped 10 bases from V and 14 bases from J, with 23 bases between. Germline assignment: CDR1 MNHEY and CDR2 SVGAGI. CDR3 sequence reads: CATSRGDHINLFF. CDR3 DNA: TGTGCCACCTCCCGGGGGGACCACATAAACCTGTTTTTT.

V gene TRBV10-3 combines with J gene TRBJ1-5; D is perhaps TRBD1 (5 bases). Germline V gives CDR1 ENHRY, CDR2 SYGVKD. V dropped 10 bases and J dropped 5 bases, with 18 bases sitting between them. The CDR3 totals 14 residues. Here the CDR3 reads CATGTGTDHQPQHF. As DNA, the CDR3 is TGTGCCACCGGAACAGGTACCGACCATCAGCCCCAGCATTTT.

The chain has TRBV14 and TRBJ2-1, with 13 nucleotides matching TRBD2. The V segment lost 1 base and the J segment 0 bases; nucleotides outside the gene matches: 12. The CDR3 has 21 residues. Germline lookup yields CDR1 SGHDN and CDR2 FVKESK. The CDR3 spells CASSQAQWETSGGSSYNEQFF. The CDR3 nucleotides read TGTGCCAGCAGCCAAGCCCAGTGGGAGACTAGCGGGGGGAGCTCCTACAATGAGCAGTTCTTC.

CDR3 protein: CAWSKDPSSTSGGSVGYTQYF. The CDR3 region has the DNA TGTGCCTGGAGTAAGGACCCATCAAGCACGTCGGGGGGCTCCGTCGGATATACGCAGTATTTT. V and J are TRBV30 and TRBJ2-3, with D maybe TRBD2 (7 bases). Looked up from germline, CDR1 is GTSNPN and CDR2 is SVGIG (reference sequence). The CDR3 is made up of 21 amino acids. The V and J ends lost 2 bases and 7 bases respectively, with 37 bases between them.

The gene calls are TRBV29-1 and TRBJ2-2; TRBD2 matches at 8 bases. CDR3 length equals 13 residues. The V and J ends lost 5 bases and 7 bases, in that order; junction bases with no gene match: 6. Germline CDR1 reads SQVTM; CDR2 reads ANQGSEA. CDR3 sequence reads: CSVRQSGSGELFF. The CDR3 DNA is TGCAGCGTTCGTCAAAGCGGGAGCGGGGAGCTGTTTTTT.

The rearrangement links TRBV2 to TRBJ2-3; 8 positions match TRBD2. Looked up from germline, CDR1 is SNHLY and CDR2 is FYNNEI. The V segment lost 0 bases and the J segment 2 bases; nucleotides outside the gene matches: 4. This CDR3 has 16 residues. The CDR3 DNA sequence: TGTGCCAGCAGTGAAGCGCCTAGCGGGTACACAGATACGCAGTATTTT. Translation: CASSEAPSGYTDTQYF.

The CDR3 reads CASSSTRLAQETQYF. CDR3 in DNA: TGTGCCAGCAGCTCCACTCGACTAGCCCAAGAGACCCAGTACTTC. The chain employs TRBV7-9 and TRBJ2-5, with 7 bases fitting TRBD2. Trimming took 4 bases from V and 1 from J; bases not matched to a gene: 6. Looked up from germline, CDR1 is SEHNR and CDR2 is FQNEAQ (reference sequence). The CDR3 contains 15 residues.

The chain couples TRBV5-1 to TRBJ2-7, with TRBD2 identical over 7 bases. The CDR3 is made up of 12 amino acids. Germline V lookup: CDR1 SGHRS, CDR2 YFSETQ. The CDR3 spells CASSPSGDVTFV. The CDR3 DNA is TGCGCCAGCAGCCCTAGCGGCGATGTTACCTTCGTC.

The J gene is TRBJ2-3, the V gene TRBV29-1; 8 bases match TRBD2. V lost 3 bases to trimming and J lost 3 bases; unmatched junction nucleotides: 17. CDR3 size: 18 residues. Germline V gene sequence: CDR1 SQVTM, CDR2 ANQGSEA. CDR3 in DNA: TGCAGCGTTGAGATACCCAACCCGGGAGGGGTAGGAACAGATACGCAGTATTTT. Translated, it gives CSVEIPNPGGVGTDTQYF.

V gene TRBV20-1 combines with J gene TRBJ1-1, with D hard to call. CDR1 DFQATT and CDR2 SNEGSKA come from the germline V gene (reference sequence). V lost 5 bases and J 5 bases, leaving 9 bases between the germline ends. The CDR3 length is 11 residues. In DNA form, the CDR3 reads TGCAGTGCTGCGAGGGAGACTGAAGCTTTCTTT. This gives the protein CSAARETEAFF.

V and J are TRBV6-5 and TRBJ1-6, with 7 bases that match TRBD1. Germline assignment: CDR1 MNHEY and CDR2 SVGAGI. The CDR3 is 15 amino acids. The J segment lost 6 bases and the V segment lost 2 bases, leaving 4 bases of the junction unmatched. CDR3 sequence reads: CASSYGQDFNSPLHF. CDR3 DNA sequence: TGTGCCAGCAGTTACGGACAGGACTTTAATTCACCCCTCCACTTT.

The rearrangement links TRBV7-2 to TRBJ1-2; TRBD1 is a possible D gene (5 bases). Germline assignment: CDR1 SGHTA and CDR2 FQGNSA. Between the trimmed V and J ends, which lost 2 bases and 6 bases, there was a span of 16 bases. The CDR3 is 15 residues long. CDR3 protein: CASSLYLAGGDGYTF. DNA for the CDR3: TGTGCCAGCAGCTTATATTTGGCCGGGGGGGATGGCTACACCTTC. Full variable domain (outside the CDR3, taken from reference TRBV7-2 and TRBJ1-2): GAGVSQSPSNKVTEKGKDVELRCDPISGHTALYWYRQSLGQGLEFLIYFQGNSAPDKSGLPSDRFSAERTGGSVSTLTIQRTQQEDSAVYLCASSLYLAGGDGYTFGSGTRLTVV.

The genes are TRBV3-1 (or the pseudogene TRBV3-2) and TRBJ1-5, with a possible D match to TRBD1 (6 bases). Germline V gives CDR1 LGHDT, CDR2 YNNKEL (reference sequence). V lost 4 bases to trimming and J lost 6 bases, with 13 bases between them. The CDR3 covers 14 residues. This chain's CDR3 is CASSRGQGGQPQHF. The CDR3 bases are TGTGCCAGCAGCCGAGGACAAGGGGGTCAGCCCCAGCATTTT.

The CDR3 reads CASRKTGGNYGYTF. CDR3 coding DNA: TGTGCCAGTAGGAAGACAGGGGGCAACTATGGCTACACCTTC. The chain links TRBV19 to TRBJ1-2, with 10 bases fitting TRBD1. J gave up 2 bases and V 6 bases, and 3 bases lay outside the gene matches. Germline V gene data show CDR1 as LNHDA and CDR2 as SQIVND (reference sequence). The CDR3 covers 14 residues.

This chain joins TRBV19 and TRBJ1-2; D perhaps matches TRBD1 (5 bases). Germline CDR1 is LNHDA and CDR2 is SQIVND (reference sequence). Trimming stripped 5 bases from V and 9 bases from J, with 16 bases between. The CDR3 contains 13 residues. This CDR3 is CASSYGQGGSYTF. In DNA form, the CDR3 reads TGTGCCAGTAGTTATGGGCAGGGAGGTAGCTACACCTTC.

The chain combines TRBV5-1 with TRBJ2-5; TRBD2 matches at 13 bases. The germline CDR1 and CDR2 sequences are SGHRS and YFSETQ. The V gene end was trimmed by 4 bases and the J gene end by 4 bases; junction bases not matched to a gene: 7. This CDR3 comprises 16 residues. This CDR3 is CASSPGLAGEGETQYF. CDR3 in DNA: TGCGCCAGCAGCCCCGGACTAGCGGGAGAGGGAGAGACCCAGTACTTC.

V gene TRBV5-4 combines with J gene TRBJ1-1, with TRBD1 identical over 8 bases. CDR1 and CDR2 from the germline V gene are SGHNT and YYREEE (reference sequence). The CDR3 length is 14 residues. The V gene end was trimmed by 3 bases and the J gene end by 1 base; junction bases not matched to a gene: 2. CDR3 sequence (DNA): TGTGCCAGCAGCTCCGGACAGGGGAACACTGAAGCTTTCTTT. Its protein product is CASSSGQGNTEAFF.

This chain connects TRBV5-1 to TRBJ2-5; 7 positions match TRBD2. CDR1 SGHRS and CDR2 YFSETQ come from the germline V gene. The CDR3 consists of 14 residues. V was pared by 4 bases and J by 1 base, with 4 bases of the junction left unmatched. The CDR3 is CASSTTSAQETQYF. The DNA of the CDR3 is TGCGCCAGCAGCACAACTAGCGCCCAAGAGACCCAGTACTTC.

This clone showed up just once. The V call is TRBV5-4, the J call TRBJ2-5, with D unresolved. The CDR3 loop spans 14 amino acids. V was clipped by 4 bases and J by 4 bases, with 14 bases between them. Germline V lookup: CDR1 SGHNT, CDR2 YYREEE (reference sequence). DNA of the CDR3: TGTGCCAGCAGCCCGGCCGGAGTTCCAGAGACCCAGTACTTC. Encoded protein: CASSPAGVPETQYF.

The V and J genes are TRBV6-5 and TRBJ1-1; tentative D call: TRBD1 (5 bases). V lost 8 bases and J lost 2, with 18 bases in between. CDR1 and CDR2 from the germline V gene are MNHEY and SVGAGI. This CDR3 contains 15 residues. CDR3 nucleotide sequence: TGTGCCAGCGGATCTCTAGACGGGGGAAACACTGAAGCTTTCTTT. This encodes CASGSLDGGNTEAFF.

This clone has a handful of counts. The CDR3 DNA reads TGCAGCGTTGGGGGACAGAACTATGGCTACACCTTC. Translated: CSVGGQNYGYTF. V and J are TRBV29-1 and TRBJ1-2; 7 bases agree with TRBD1. The V gene's germline CDR1 is SQVTM and CDR2 ANQGSEA. The CDR3 length is 12 residues. Trimming cost V 4 bases and J 2 bases; bases outside gene matches: 1.

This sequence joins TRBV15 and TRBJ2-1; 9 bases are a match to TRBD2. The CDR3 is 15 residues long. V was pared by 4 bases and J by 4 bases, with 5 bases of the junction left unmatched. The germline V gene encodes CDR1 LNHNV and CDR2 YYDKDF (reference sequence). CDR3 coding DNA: TGTGCCACCAGCATCGGCGGGGGGGGATACAATGAGCAGTTCTTC. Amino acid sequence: CATSIGGGGYNEQFF.

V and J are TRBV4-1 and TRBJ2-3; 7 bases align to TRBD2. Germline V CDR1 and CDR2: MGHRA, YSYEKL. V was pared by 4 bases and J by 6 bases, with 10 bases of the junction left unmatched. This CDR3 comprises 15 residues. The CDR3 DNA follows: TGCGCCAGCAGCCCACCCGGGGGGTGGGGGGATACGCAGTATTTT. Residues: CASSPPGGWGDTQYF.

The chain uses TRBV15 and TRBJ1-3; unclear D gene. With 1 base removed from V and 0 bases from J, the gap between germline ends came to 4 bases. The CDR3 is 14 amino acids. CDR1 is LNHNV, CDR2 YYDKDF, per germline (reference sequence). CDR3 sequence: CATSRVSSGNTIYF. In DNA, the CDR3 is TGTGCCACCAGCAGAGTGAGCTCTGGAAACACCATATATTTT.

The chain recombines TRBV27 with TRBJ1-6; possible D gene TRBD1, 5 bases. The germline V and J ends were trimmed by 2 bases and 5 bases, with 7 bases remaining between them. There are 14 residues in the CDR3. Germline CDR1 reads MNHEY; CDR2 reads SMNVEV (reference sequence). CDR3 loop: CASSLDRNNSPLHF. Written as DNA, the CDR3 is TGTGCCAGCAGTTTAGACAGAAATAATTCACCCCTCCACTTT.

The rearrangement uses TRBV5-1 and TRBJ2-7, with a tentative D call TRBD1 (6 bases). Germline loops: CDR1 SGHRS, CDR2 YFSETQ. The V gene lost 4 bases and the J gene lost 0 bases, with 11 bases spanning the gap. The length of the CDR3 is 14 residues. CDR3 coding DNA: TGCGCCAGCAGCACAGGACAGAGCTCCTACGAGCAGTACTTC. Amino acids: CASSTGQSSYEQYF. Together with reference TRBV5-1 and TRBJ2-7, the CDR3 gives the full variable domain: KAGVTQTPRYLIKTRGQQVTLSCSPISGHRSVSWYQQTPGQGLQFLFEYFSETQRNKGNFPGRFSGRQFSNSRSEMNVSTLELGDSALYLCASSTGQSSYEQYFGPGTRLTVT.

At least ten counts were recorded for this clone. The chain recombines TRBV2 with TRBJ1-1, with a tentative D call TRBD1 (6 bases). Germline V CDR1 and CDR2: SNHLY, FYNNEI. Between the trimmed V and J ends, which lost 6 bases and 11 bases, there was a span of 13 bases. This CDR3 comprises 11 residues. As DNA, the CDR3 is TGTGCCAGCAGCCAAAGGGGGTCGGCTTTCTTT. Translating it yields CASSQRGSAFF.

The CDR3, as DNA: TGTGCCAGCAGTCAAGAGACAGGAAAAAACAATGAGCAGTTCTTC. Translation: CASSQETGKNNEQFF. The chain joins TRBV7-6 to TRBJ2-1; D may be TRBD1 (6 bases). The CDR3 has 15 amino acids. The ends were cut back, 6 bases at V and 5 bases at J, with 17 bases in the middle. From germline, CDR1 is SGHVS and CDR2 FNYEAQ.

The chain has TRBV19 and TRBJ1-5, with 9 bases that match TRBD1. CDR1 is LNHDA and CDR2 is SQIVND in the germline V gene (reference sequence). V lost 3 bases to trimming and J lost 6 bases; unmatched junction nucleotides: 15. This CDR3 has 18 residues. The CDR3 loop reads CASSMRDRELIVGQPQHF. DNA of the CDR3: TGTGCCAGTAGTATGCGGGACAGGGAATTAATTGTAGGTCAGCCCCAGCATTTT.